This TCR beta chain comes out of a study of CD8 T cells in Susac syndrome (dated 2019 in TCRdb). Looking at the study overall: Of the Susac syndrome patients who were sequenced, about 6 had clinically active disease and eight were in clinical remission. At blood withdrawal, Susac syndrome patients were either therapy-naive, taking corticosteroids (in some cases with IVIg as well), or taking IVIg alone. Whether CD8+ T cell activation and differentiation in Susac syndrome was antigen driven was tested using repertoire sequencing. Broader findings and caveats from the paper: The study acknowledged that relatively few individuals were included in the TCR sequencing and HLA analysis. No clonal expansion was detected in the CD4+ T cell repertoire of Susac syndrome patients.

Based on the germline V gene (reference sequence), the CDR1 and CDR2 sequences are SEHNR and FQNEAQ. Reading from cysteine to phenylalanine, the CDR3 counts 14 amino acids. The retained sequence is limited to the CDR3, 42 bases, with the frame set at the first base. The junction carries 18 bases between V and J, which are trimmed by 5 bases and 10 bases respectively. High-throughput TCR beta sequencing profiled peripheral blood CD8+ and CD4+ T cells from healthy donors, Susac syndrome patients and multiple sclerosis patients. The Susac syndrome patients fulfilled recently defined diagnostic criteria for either definite or probable disease. Bulk CD8+ and CD4+ T cells were purified by magnetic negative isolation, while CD8+ TEMRA cells were enriched using FACS. Blood was drawn into EDTA tubes, processed within 24 hours, and PBMCs were isolated by density gradient centrifugation. PBMCs intended for TCR sequencing were cryopreserved in liquid nitrogen and thawed later in a water bath at 37 degrees C. The sorted or isolated CD4+, CD8+ and CD8+ TEMRA cells had a purity of 90% or higher.

Comments on this clonotype: Its antigen is unknown. Base qualities are missing; no much larger clone stands one base away.

RNA was extracted using the RNeasy kit, and roughly 0.45 to 1 microgram was reverse transcribed with random hexamers. The immunoSEQ multiplex PCR assay, which covers 54 Vbeta and 13 Jbeta segments, was used to amplify TCR beta CDR3 regions. To correct PCR amplification bias, a synthetic template baseline was used for both primer optimization and computational correction. Per the source publication's procedure: Reads were assigned to V, D and J genes according to IMGT and analyzed in immunoSEQ Analyzer, with only productive sequences retained. Clonality was calculated as one minus the Shannon entropy normalized by log2 of the number of productive unique sequences. For each patient and control, public and private clones were evaluated within the 100 most prevalent clones. A clone was defined as Susac-specific if it was absent from the healthy and MS cohorts, from roughly 1,000 published viral clones and from other ImmuneACCESS disease sequences. The raw public data were reprocessed by TCRdb itself: fastp quality trimming at Q25, MiXCR clonotype calling, in-frame beta chains only. Each record represents a unique CDR3 protein, reported with the most common genes and DNA among its rows. What appears here as the V and J calls and clone size reflects TCRdb's work, not the paper's. For this sample the table gives 120,000 or so distinct CDR3 sequences, of which 96% were detected only once. In total, the top ten clones hold over 0.12% of the sample.

This sequence was found in a human donor with Susac syndrome. Sequenced input: CD4+ T cells from PBMCs. The chain couples TRBV7-9 to TRBJ2-1; the D element could tentatively be TRBD1 or TRBD2, as 6 bases agree for each. The DNA sequence is given as TGTGCCAGCAGCCTACCTACCGGGGGCGGGGAGCAGTTCTTC. Its translation is CASSLPTGGGEQFF.